This TCR beta chain was profiled in a study of OX40 agonist ivuxolimab in advanced cancers. About the research overall: Ivuxolimab, an agonistic anti-OX40 (CD134) antibody, was given to patients.

Libraries were prepared by immunoSEQ multiplex PCR; TCRdb keeps only in-frame clonotypes and omits some of them. This sample has roughly 60,000 clones; 80% to 95% occur once, and the top ten carry approximately 25%. The CDR3 is 15 residues long. Germline CDR1 and CDR2: SEHNR and FQNEAQ (reference sequence). After removal of 5 bases from V and 3 bases from J, the junction contained 4 bases not matched to a gene. This chain links TRBV7-9 with TRBJ2-1, with 10 positions matching TRBD2. The TCR was taken from an adult with an advanced solid tumor such as melanoma, head and neck, liver or kidney cancer. The specimen was CD4+ or CD8+ T cells sorted from blood, collected in a trial of the OX40 agonist ivuxolimab. As DNA, the CDR3 is TGTGCCAGCAGCCTCCCTAGCGGGAGCTACAATGAGCAGTTCTTC. Translated: CASSLPSGSYNEQFF.